What follows are 26 T cell receptor beta chains derived from one specimen sequenced in a study of shared clonotypes between healthy human individuals. Produced via immunoSEQ multiplex PCR; TCRdb's table is partial and in-frame only. This table holds approximately 100,000 clones, around 68% found once. Sequenced material: memory CD8+ T cells sorted from blood. The subset here: CD45RO+ cells pooled with CCR7-negative TemRA cells. The receptors derive from a woman aged 25 to 39 in good health.

The rearrangement uses TRBV28 and TRBJ1-1; possible D gene TRBD1, 5 bases. The CDR3 has 16 amino acids. CDR1 is MDHEN and CDR2 is SYDVKM in the germline V gene. Trimming removed 3 bases at V and 5 bases at J, with 19 bases between. The CDR3 region has the DNA TGTGCCAGCAGTTTCCTAGTGACAGCCCCGAGGACTGAAGCTTTCTTT. Encoded protein: CASSFLVTAPRTEAFF.

The CDR3 here is CASSTLANSYNEQFF. The CDR3 region has the DNA TGTGCCAGCAGTACACTGGCTAATTCTTACAATGAGCAGTTCTTC. The V and J genes are TRBV27 and TRBJ2-1, with no clear D. V was pared by 5 bases and J by 4 bases, with 15 bases between. Germline values: CDR1 MNHEY, CDR2 SMNVEV (reference sequence). The CDR3 loop spans 15 amino acids.

The table lists this clone with a few counts. The chain's CDR3 is CASSLVERGAGELFF. The CDR3, as DNA: TGTGCCAGCAGCTTAGTGGAGCGAGGGGCCGGGGAGCTGTTTTTT. The J gene is TRBJ2-2, the V gene TRBV7-9; possibly TRBD1 or TRBD2 for D (5 bases each). Germline CDR1 is SEHNR and CDR2 is FQNEAQ (reference sequence). This CDR3 contains 15 residues. The germline V and J ends were trimmed by 1 base and 6 bases, with 12 bases remaining between them.

The gene calls are TRBV15 and TRBJ1-4, with D possibly TRBD1 on 6 matching bases. Trimming removed 4 bases at V and 3 bases at J, with 12 bases between. This CDR3 region has 15 residues. In germline, CDR1 is LNHNV, CDR2 YYDKDF (reference sequence). The CDR3 reads CATSIRTAPNEKLFF. CDR3 nucleotides: TGTGCCACCAGCATCCGGACAGCACCTAATGAAAAACTGTTTTTT.

V gene TRBV9 combines with J gene TRBJ1-2; D call uncertain. Looked up from germline, CDR1 is SGDLS and CDR2 is YYNGEE. The V and J ends lost 4 bases and 4 bases respectively, with 14 bases between them. This CDR3 is 14 amino acids long. The CDR3: CASSSSDGPYGYTF. The CDR3 DNA sequence: TGTGCCAGCAGCTCCTCGGACGGCCCCTATGGCTACACCTTC.

The chain combines TRBV7-9 with TRBJ2-1, with D unclear. Trimming removed 3 bases from V and 6 bases from J, with 6 bases in between. In germline, CDR1 is SEHNR, CDR2 FQNEAQ (reference sequence). This CDR3 comprises 12 residues. The DNA for the CDR3 is TGTGCCAGCAGCTTGTCGCCCAATGAGCAGTTCTTC. Its protein is CASSLSPNEQFF.

The genes are TRBV7-9 and TRBJ2-3; D is unresolved. The CDR3 runs to 12 residues. With 6 bases removed from V and 0 bases from J, the gap between germline ends came to 4 bases. Germline CDR1 is SEHNR and CDR2 is FQNEAQ (reference sequence). The CDR3 DNA sequence: TGTGCCAGCAGTTCCAGCACAGATACGCAGTATTTT. As protein: CASSSSTDTQYF.

Worth noting for this clone: Other DNA sequences in the sample encode the same CDR3. The J gene is TRBJ1-2, the V gene TRBV2; D gene ambiguous. The V end lost 3 bases, the J end lost 5 bases, and 10 bases lay between the germline ends. Germline loops: CDR1 SNHLY, CDR2 FYNNEI. This CDR3 spans 13 amino acids. CDR3 sequence: CASSDTPGYGYTF. DNA of the CDR3: TGTGCCAGCAGTGACACCCCGGGGTATGGCTACACCTTC.

This clone appeared many times. V gene TRBV7-3 combines with J gene TRBJ2-5; TRBD2 matches at 10 bases. The trim removed 5 bases at V and 0 bases at J, leaving 3 bases unmatched. CDR3 length: 15 residues. The germline V gene encodes CDR1 SGHTA and CDR2 FQGTGA. The DNA for the CDR3 is TGTGCCAGCAGCCGGACTAGCGGACACCAAGAGACCCAGTACTTC. Amino acid sequence: CASSRTSGHQETQYF.

The rearrangement joins TRBV30 to TRBJ1-2; D unresolved. Germline lookup yields CDR1 GTSNPN and CDR2 SVGIG (reference sequence). CDR3 length: 13 amino acids. The ends were cut back, 0 bases at V and 0 bases at J, with 5 bases in the middle. The chain's CDR3 is CAWSVITNYGYTF. CDR3 nucleotide sequence: TGTGCCTGGAGTGTAATCACTAACTATGGCTACACCTTC.

This clone was counted once. The gene calls are TRBV11-2 and TRBJ1-5; 8 bases are a match to TRBD1. CDR1 and CDR2 (germline): SGHAT, FQNNGV. After removal of 5 bases from V and 7 bases from J, the junction contained 4 bases not matched to a gene. The CDR3 is 13 residues long. The CDR3 sequence: CASSVQGGQPQHF. The CDR3 DNA is TGTGCCAGCAGCGTACAGGGGGGCCAGCCCCAGCATTTT.

This clone was observed a handful of times. The DNA for the CDR3 is TGTGCCAGCAGTTTATCGGGACCGAGGGACAGGGTGTTGGGGGCCAACGTCCTGACTTTC. This sequence encodes CASSLSGPRDRVLGANVLTF. The rearrangement links TRBV27 to TRBJ2-6, with 9 positions matching TRBD1. Germline loops: CDR1 MNHEY, CDR2 SMNVEV (reference sequence). The CDR3 runs 20 residues. V shed 0 bases, J shed 4 bases, and the junction held 13 bases outside the gene matches.

The rearrangement links TRBV27 to TRBJ2-3, with D perhaps matching TRBD2 (6 bases). Trimming stripped 6 bases from V and 4 bases from J, with 23 bases between. Germline loops: CDR1 MNHEY, CDR2 SMNVEV (reference sequence). CDR3 length equals 17 residues. CDR3 loop: CASSTLDYHTFPDTQYF. The DNA for the CDR3 is TGTGCCAGCAGCACTTTGGACTACCACACTTTCCCAGATACGCAGTATTTT.

The genes are TRBV27 and TRBJ2-6; TRBD1 agrees at 7 bases. V gave up 8 bases and J gave up 0 bases; unmatched junction bases: 7. This CDR3 is 16 amino acids long. CDR1 is MNHEY and CDR2 is SMNVEV in the germline V gene (reference sequence). CDR3 DNA: TGTGCCAGCGCTCGACAGGGAGCCTCTGGGGCCAACGTCCTGACTTTC. Encoded protein: CASARQGASGANVLTF.

In this sample, this clone turned up many times. The chain links TRBV7-9 to TRBJ2-1; D not certain. The CDR3 extends over 15 amino acids. The V end was cut by 4 bases, the J end by 0 bases, with 10 bases between. Germline assignment: CDR1 SEHNR and CDR2 FQNEAQ (reference sequence). The CDR3 spells CASSSPNSSYNEQFF. The CDR3 DNA is TGTGCCAGCAGCTCCCCGAACAGCTCCTACAATGAGCAGTTCTTC.

The gene calls are TRBV6-1 and TRBJ1-5, with 7 positions matching TRBD1. This CDR3 has 15 amino acids. The V gene end was trimmed by 3 bases and the J gene end by 0 bases; junction bases not matched to a gene: 2. Germline CDR1 and CDR2: MNHNS and SASEGT. CDR3 nucleotide sequence: TGTGCCAGCAGTGAGGGGGACAGTAGCAATCAGCCCCAGCATTTT. Its translation is CASSEGDSSNQPQHF.

This clone occurred a few times. The chain employs TRBV13 and TRBJ2-7, with a tentative D call TRBD2 (5 bases). V lost 6 bases and J lost 7, with 16 bases in between. The germline gives CDR1 PRHDT, CDR2 FYEKMQ (reference sequence). This CDR3 spans 13 amino acids. The CDR3 reads CASSSGLLGEQYF. CDR3 nucleotides: TGTGCCAGCAGTTCCGGACTTCTCGGGGAGCAGTACTTC. The variable domain in full, with the rest retrieved from reference TRBV13 and TRBJ2-7, is AAGVIQSPRHLIKEKRETATLKCYPIPRHDTVYWYQQGPGQDPQFLISFYEKMQSDKGSIPDRFSAQQFSDYHSELNMSSLELGDSALYFCASSSGLLGEQYFGPGTRLTVT.

The chain carries TRBV7-9 and TRBJ1-3; D might be TRBD1 (5 bases). CDR3 length equals 15 residues. Germline assignment: CDR1 SEHNR and CDR2 FQNEAQ (reference sequence). Trimming took 5 bases from V and 0 from J, leaving 11 bases between them. CDR3 in DNA: TGTGCCAGCAGCCTAAATGGGGGCTCTGGAAACACCATATATTTT. Translation: CASSLNGGSGNTIYF.

This rearrangement joins TRBV7-6 to TRBJ1-2; the match to TRBD1 covers 7 bases. The CDR3 runs 15 residues. With 5 bases clipped from V and 12 bases from J, the junction kept 18 bases outside the gene matches. Germline CDR1 is SGHVS and CDR2 is FNYEAQ. In DNA, the CDR3 is TGTGCCAGCAGCCTTATTGGACAGGACGGCAAGTTGGACACCTTC. Translating it yields CASSLIGQDGKLDTF.

The gene calls are TRBV30 and TRBJ2-1; TRBD1 matches at 8 bases. The CDR3 has 18 residues. The germline V gene encodes CDR1 GTSNPN and CDR2 SVGIG (reference sequence). J was trimmed by 8 bases and V by 1 base; bases with no gene match: 19. The CDR3 sequence: CAWSGGDRRSRRQDEQFF. In DNA, the CDR3 is TGTGCCTGGAGTGGGGGGGACAGGAGGTCCCGAAGACAAGATGAGCAGTTCTTC. Based on the CDR3 plus reference TRBV30 and TRBJ2-1, the full variable domain is SQTIHQWPATLVQPVGSPLSLECTVEGTSNPNLYWYRQAAGRGLQLLFYSVGIGQISSEVPQNLSASRPQDRQFILSSKKLLLSDSGFYLCAWSGGDRRSRRQDEQFFGPGTRLTVL.

The sample holds a few counts of this clone. The genes are TRBV5-4 and TRBJ1-1; D is perhaps TRBD1 (5 bases). CDR1 SGHNT and CDR2 YYREEE come from the germline V gene (reference sequence). The CDR3 contains 14 residues. The V and J ends lost 3 bases and 1 base respectively, with 10 bases between them. The CDR3 loop reads CASSWGLGNTEAFF. The CDR3 DNA sequence: TGTGCCAGCAGCTGGGGCTTAGGGAACACTGAAGCTTTCTTT.

The chain recombines TRBV19 with TRBJ1-1, with D perhaps matching TRBD1 (5 bases). V lost 6 bases to trimming and J lost 1 base, with 18 bases between them. The V gene's germline CDR1 is LNHDA and CDR2 SQIVND (reference sequence). The CDR3 has 16 residues. Here the CDR3 reads CASSTGTLVRNTEAFF. The DNA of the CDR3 is TGTGCCAGTAGCACTGGGACTTTAGTGAGGAACACTGAAGCTTTCTTT.

The chain is built from TRBV4-1 and TRBJ2-7; no definite D call. The CDR3 spans 17 residues. CDR1 and CDR2 (germline): MGHRA, YSYEKL. V was shortened by 0 bases and J by 0 bases, with 15 bases between the two germline ends. The CDR3 DNA reads TGCGCCAGCAGCCAAGATCGCCCATTGGTGAGCTCCTACGAGCAGTACTTC. It specifies CASSQDRPLVSSYEQYF.

The rearrangement links TRBV7-9 to TRBJ1-3; TRBD1 matches 7 bases. Germline V CDR1 and CDR2: SEHNR, FQNEAQ (reference sequence). With V trimmed by 5 bases and J by 0 bases, 10 bases remained unmatched. The length of the CDR3 is 17 residues. As DNA, the CDR3 is TGTGCCAGCAGCCTATGGATAGGGGGCCGCTCTGGAAACACCATATATTTT. Translating it yields CASSLWIGGRSGNTIYF.

The chain recombines TRBV5-6 with TRBJ2-1, with 8 nucleotides matching TRBD2. V gave up 2 bases and J gave up 8 bases; unmatched junction bases: 3. This CDR3 region has 13 residues. Germline lookup yields CDR1 SGHDT and CDR2 YYEEEE. The CDR3 DNA is TGTGCCAGCAGCTTCGGGACTAGTGATGAGCAGTTCTTC. Translating it yields CASSFGTSDEQFF.

The V gene is TRBV11-2, the J gene TRBJ2-3; perhaps TRBD2 as D (5 bases). Germline-derived CDR1 and CDR2 are SGHAT and FQNNGV. V was clipped by 4 bases and J by 3 bases, with 8 bases between them. The CDR3 consists of 13 residues. CDR3 coding DNA: TGTGCCAGCAGCTGGGGAGTGACAGATACGCAGTATTTT. It is translated as CASSWGVTDTQYF.